The 32 T cell receptor beta chains given below trace back to one sample, sequenced in a study of T cell responses to AZD1222 COVID-19 vaccine. Sequencing was performed with immunoSEQ multiplex PCR; in TCRdb, only in-frame clones are kept and a portion is missing. The table records tens of thousands of clones, approximately 88% of them present only once. The sequences come from peripheral blood, collected on day 0 of AZD1222 vaccination. Receptor source: an adult in good health.

The genes are TRBV10-3 and TRBJ1-2; a weak D match, TRBD1 (5 bases). Per the germline V gene, CDR1 is ENHRY and CDR2 is SYGVKD. V was cut by 0 bases and J by 3 bases, with 11 bases left in between. The CDR3 contains 15 residues. This chain's CDR3 is CAISESTGGYYGYTF. In DNA form, the CDR3 reads TGTGCCATCAGTGAGTCGACCGGGGGGTACTATGGCTACACCTTC.

A single count supports this clone. The rearrangement joins TRBV5-6 to TRBJ2-1; 7 bases line up with TRBD1. This CDR3 spans 15 amino acids. Germline V lookup: CDR1 SGHDT, CDR2 YYEEEE. V shed 0 bases and J 7 bases; nucleotides not matched to a gene: 7. CDR3 loop: CASSLVDRTWNEQFF. The CDR3 DNA reads as TGTGCCAGCAGCTTGGTGGACAGGACCTGGAATGAGCAGTTCTTC.

The genes are TRBV7-2 and TRBJ2-3; the match to TRBD2 covers 15 bases. This CDR3 has 17 amino acids. V lost 5 bases and J lost 5; bases outside the gene matches: 8. Per germline, CDR1 SGHTA and CDR2 FQGNSA. The DNA of the CDR3 is TGTGCCAGCAGCAAGGGACTAGCGGGAGGCGGGGGAGATACGCAGTATTTT. This translates into CASSKGLAGGGGDTQYF.

The V and J genes are TRBV2 and TRBJ1-2, with a tentative D call TRBD1 (5 bases). The V and J ends lost 0 bases and 4 bases respectively, with 12 bases between them. Looked up from germline, CDR1 is SNHLY and CDR2 is FYNNEI. The CDR3 has 15 residues. CDR3 DNA sequence: TGTGCCAGCAGTGAAGCGCCGGGGCGGAGCTATGGCTACACCTTC. This translates into CASSEAPGRSYGYTF.

The chain is built from TRBV9 and TRBJ2-4; D is unclear. Germline V CDR1 and CDR2: SGDLS, YYNGEE. The V gene lost 3 bases and the J gene lost 1 base, with 8 bases spanning the gap. CDR3 size: 14 residues. In nucleotides, the CDR3 is TGTGCCAGCAGCGCTAATGCTGCCAAAAACATTCAGTACTTC. It codes for CASSANAAKNIQYF.

The rearrangement joins TRBV9 to TRBJ2-5; 14 bases fit TRBD2. From germline, CDR1 is SGDLS and CDR2 YYNGEE. This CDR3 contains 15 residues. V dropped 3 bases and J dropped 4; count of bases not matched to a gene: 2. CDR3 loop: CASSGGLAGAETQYF. CDR3 coding DNA: TGTGCCAGCAGCGGGGGACTAGCGGGAGCAGAGACCCAGTACTTC.

The chain employs TRBV4-2 and TRBJ2-7, with 10 bases identical to TRBD2. Germline CDR1 is LGHNA and CDR2 is YNFKEQ. V gave up 4 bases and J gave up 4 bases; unmatched junction bases: 7. This CDR3 contains 15 residues. The CDR3 spells CASSPRLAGGYEQYF. Written as DNA, the CDR3 is TGTGCCAGCAGCCCCCGACTAGCGGGCGGTTACGAGCAGTACTTC.

The V gene is TRBV3-1 (or the pseudogene TRBV3-2), the J gene TRBJ1-4; D gene unclear. V lost 4 bases, J lost 8 bases, and 11 bases lay in between. The CDR3 length is 13 residues. Germline values: CDR1 LGHDT, CDR2 YNNKEL (reference sequence). For the CDR3, the DNA is TGTGCCAGCAGCCGTGTGGGTGGGGAAAAACTGTTTTTT. Translating it yields CASSRVGGEKLFF.

This clone was picked up one time. The chain is built from TRBV2 and TRBJ2-2; D is uncertain. Trimming shortened V by 2 bases and J by 8 bases, and 9 bases separated the two germline ends. The CDR3 spans 13 residues. From germline, CDR1 is SNHLY and CDR2 FYNNEI. Written as DNA, the CDR3 is TGTGCCAGCAGTGAAAAGGGTTGGGGGGAGCTGTTTTTT. It codes for CASSEKGWGELFF.

The chain has TRBV7-9 and TRBJ1-1; D gene uncertain. Between the trimmed V and J ends, which lost 5 bases and 4 bases, there was a span of 17 bases. The CDR3 has 15 amino acids. Germline V gene lookup returns CDR1 SEHNR and CDR2 FQNEAQ (reference sequence). The DNA of the CDR3 is TGTGCCAGCAGCGAGATGGACGTACGAAGCACTGAAGCTTTCTTT. Translated: CASSEMDVRSTEAFF. The whole variable domain, filled in from reference TRBV7-9 and TRBJ1-1, reads DTGVSQNPRHKITKRGQNVTFRCDPISEHNRLYWYRQTLGQGPEFLTYFQNEAQLEKSRLLSDRFSAERPKGSFSTLEIQRTEQGDSAMYLCASSEMDVRSTEAFFGQGTRLTVV.

V and J are TRBV5-6 and TRBJ1-1, with no clear D. Trimming removed 4 bases at V and 0 bases at J, with 10 bases between. Per germline, CDR1 SGHDT and CDR2 YYEEEE. The CDR3 totals 14 residues. This chain's CDR3 is CASSRWAVNTEAFF. The CDR3 DNA follows: TGTGCCAGCAGCCGATGGGCCGTGAACACTGAAGCTTTCTTT. The full variable domain, rest sourced from reference TRBV5-6 and TRBJ1-1, is DAGVTQSPTHLIKTRGQQVTLRCSPKSGHDTVSWYQQALGQGPQFIFQYYEEEERQRGNFPDRFSGHQFPNYSSELNVNALLLGDSALYLCASSRWAVNTEAFFGQGTRLTVV.

This clone was seen a single time. The chain joins TRBV7-6 to TRBJ1-1; D unresolved. The CDR3 extends over 13 amino acids. Germline V lookup: CDR1 SGHVS, CDR2 FNYEAQ. The V gene lost 5 bases and the J gene lost 8 bases, with 15 bases spanning the gap. This CDR3 is CASSRRVLEEAFF. CDR3 coding DNA: TGTGCCAGCAGCCGCCGGGTGCTCGAAGAAGCTTTCTTT.

The chain couples TRBV5-1 to TRBJ1-1, with TRBD1 identical over 7 bases. There are 13 residues in the CDR3. V dropped 4 bases and J dropped 3; count of bases not matched to a gene: 3. CDR1 is SGHRS, CDR2 YFSETQ, per germline. The CDR3 reads CASSADRDTEAFF. The CDR3, as DNA: TGCGCCAGCAGCGCCGACAGGGACACTGAAGCTTTCTTT.

The CDR3 spells CAWSTGTSTYGYTF. The CDR3 nucleotides are TGTGCCTGGAGTACCGGGACTTCCACCTATGGCTACACCTTC. V and J are TRBV30 and TRBJ1-2, with D possibly TRBD1 on 5 matching bases. V was clipped by 2 bases and J by 4 bases, with 14 bases between them. CDR1 is GTSNPN and CDR2 is SVGIG in the germline V gene (reference sequence). The CDR3 totals 14 residues.

This clone was seen only a few times. The chain uses TRBV28 and TRBJ2-6; D possibly corresponds to TRBD2 (6 bases). Trimming pared 7 bases from V and 0 bases from J, leaving 16 bases between. CDR1 is MDHEN and CDR2 is SYDVKM in the germline V gene. The CDR3 length is 17 residues. The CDR3 spells CASTSGTSFSGANVLTF. Written as DNA, the CDR3 is TGTGCCAGCACTTCCGGGACTTCTTTCTCTGGGGCCAACGTCCTGACTTTC.

This chain connects TRBV29-1 to TRBJ2-2, with 10 bases aligning to TRBD1. From germline, CDR1 is SQVTM and CDR2 ANQGSEA. The V segment lost 5 bases and the J segment 6 bases; nucleotides outside the gene matches: 9. There are 15 residues in the CDR3. The CDR3 protein is CSVIFRDRGAGELFF. As DNA, the CDR3 is TGCAGCGTTATTTTTCGGGACAGGGGCGCCGGGGAGCTGTTTTTT.

The chain has TRBV9 and TRBJ2-7; TRBD2 matches at 11 bases. Germline V gene sequence: CDR1 SGDLS, CDR2 YYNGEE. The CDR3 is made up of 15 amino acids. J gave up 11 bases and V 4 bases, and 14 bases lay outside the gene matches. Here the CDR3 reads CASSTSTSGSYGKYF. CDR3 bases: TGTGCCAGCAGCACAAGTACTAGCGGGAGCTACGGGAAGTACTTC.

V is TRBV18 and J is TRBJ2-5, with D perhaps TRBD1 or TRBD2 (6 bases each). CDR3 length: 16 residues. V lost 4 bases, J lost 1 base, and 16 bases lay in between. Per the germline V gene, CDR1 is KGHSH and CDR2 is LQKENI. The CDR3 loop is CASSHWGAHSQETQYF. The CDR3 bases are TGTGCCAGCTCACACTGGGGGGCCCACTCCCAAGAGACCCAGTACTTC.

The chain recombines TRBV21-1 with TRBJ2-5. TRBV21-1 is described as a pseudogene. CDR3 length equals 16 residues. The CDR3, as DNA: TGTGCCAGCAGCAAAGGTTTTAGGTTACCCCAAGAGACCCAGTACTTC. Residues: CASSKGFRLPQETQYF.

The J gene is TRBJ2-1, the V gene TRBV3-1 (or the pseudogene TRBV3-2); TRBD1 aligns across 7 bases. The trim removed 2 bases at V and 3 bases at J, leaving 1 base unmatched. CDR1 is LGHDT and CDR2 is YNNKEL in the germline V gene (reference sequence). There are 14 residues in the CDR3. The DNA for the CDR3 is TGTGCCAGCAGCCAAAACAGGGGCTACAATGAGCAGTTCTTC. Translation: CASSQNRGYNEQFF.

This clone was observed a few times. This chain uses TRBV5-4 with TRBJ2-1, with no clear D. V shed 4 bases and J shed 1 base, with 12 bases lying between them. The CDR3 totals 15 residues. Germline V CDR1 and CDR2: SGHNT, YYREEE (reference sequence). The CDR3 loop is CASSEPLGSYNEQFF. The CDR3 DNA follows: TGTGCCAGCAGCGAACCTTTGGGATCCTACAATGAGCAGTTCTTC.

The chain uses TRBV6-1 and TRBJ1-2; 9 positions match TRBD1. This CDR3 has 16 residues. Germline V gene sequence: CDR1 MNHNS, CDR2 SASEGT. After removal of 3 bases from V and 5 bases from J, the junction contained 10 bases not matched to a gene. CDR3 sequence (DNA): TGTGCCAGCAGTGATCCCGGGGAGACAGGGGGGTATGGCTACACCTTC. As protein: CASSDPGETGGYGYTF.

The rearrangement links TRBV19 to TRBJ1-2; tentative D call: TRBD1 (5 bases). The germline CDR1 and CDR2 sequences are LNHDA and SQIVND (reference sequence). V was pared by 5 bases and J by 0 bases, with 13 bases between. The CDR3 totals 15 residues. CDR3 sequence reads: CASSLIGAANYGYTF. CDR3 bases: TGTGCCAGTAGTCTGATCGGGGCGGCTAACTATGGCTACACCTTC.

This clone has a handful of counts. The rearrangement uses TRBV30 and TRBJ1-2; the D is unclear. Trimming pared 4 bases from V and 8 bases from J, leaving 11 bases between. CDR3 length equals 11 residues. Germline CDR1 reads GTSNPN; CDR2 reads SVGIG (reference sequence). The CDR3 DNA follows: TGTGCCTGGAAGATGGGTAGCGGCTACACCTTC. It translates to CAWKMGSGYTF.

V gene TRBV12-3 or TRBV12-4 combines with J gene TRBJ2-1; D ambiguous. The CDR3 is made up of 13 amino acids. The germline V and J ends were trimmed by 1 base and 5 bases, with 6 bases remaining between them. The CDR3 DNA follows: TGTGCCAGCAGTTTAGGACGGGACAATGAGCAGTTCTTC. It codes for CASSLGRDNEQFF.

V and J are TRBV19 and TRBJ2-3, with 8 bases that match TRBD1. The CDR3 is made up of 15 amino acids. The V segment lost 4 bases and the J segment 4 bases; nucleotides outside the gene matches: 7. CDR1 is LNHDA, CDR2 SQIVND, per germline (reference sequence). CDR3 nucleotide sequence: TGTGCCAGTAGTACGGACAGGGCCGGGGCAGATACGCAGTATTTT. It is translated as CASSTDRAGADTQYF.

V usage is TRBV19 and J usage is TRBJ1-4; maybe TRBD1 (5 bases). The CDR3 loop spans 14 amino acids. Germline V gene data show CDR1 as LNHDA and CDR2 as SQIVND (reference sequence). Trimming cost V 6 bases and J 5 bases, with 13 bases left between them. CDR3 amino acids: CASRLTAGNEKLFF. The CDR3 bases are TGTGCCAGTAGATTGACAGCCGGGAATGAAAAACTGTTTTTT.

This sequence joins TRBV5-5 and TRBJ2-3; 10 nucleotides match TRBD2. The CDR3 is 16 amino acids. Trimming at V came to 0 bases and at J to 1 base, leaving 2 bases not matched to a gene. Looked up from germline, CDR1 is SGHKS and CDR2 is YYEKEE (reference sequence). The CDR3 DNA sequence: TGTGCCAGCAGCTTGGAAGGGACTAGCGGCACAGATACGCAGTATTTT. It specifies CASSLEGTSGTDTQYF.

This chain uses TRBV11-2 with TRBJ2-1; 8 bases are a match to TRBD1. The CDR3 is made up of 14 amino acids. CDR1 SGHAT and CDR2 FQNNGV come from the germline V gene. Trimming at V came to 3 bases and at J to 9 bases, leaving 7 bases not matched to a gene. The chain's CDR3 is CASSFRTGNGEQFF. CDR3 in DNA: TGTGCCAGCAGCTTCCGGACAGGGAATGGTGAGCAGTTCTTC.

V and J are TRBV3-1 (or the pseudogene TRBV3-2) and TRBJ2-1; D unclear. Per germline, CDR1 LGHDT and CDR2 YNNKEL (reference sequence). Trimming left V 2 bases short and J 7 bases short, with 6 bases between. The CDR3 extends over 12 amino acids. The chain's CDR3 is CASSQIDNEQFF. The CDR3 DNA reads as TGTGCCAGCAGCCAAATCGATAATGAGCAGTTCTTC.

The rearrangement links TRBV11-2 to TRBJ2-2, with 9 bases lining up with TRBD2. After removal of 2 bases from V and 4 bases from J, the junction contained 11 bases not matched to a gene. This CDR3 comprises 18 residues. The germline gives CDR1 SGHAT, CDR2 FQNNGV. The CDR3 reads CASSLFGSGRIFTGELFF. Here the CDR3 DNA reads TGTGCCAGCAGCTTATTTGGTAGCGGGAGAATCTTCACCGGGGAGCTGTTTTTT.

V usage is TRBV19 and J usage is TRBJ2-2; the D is unclear. The ends were cut back, 8 bases at V and 4 bases at J, with 14 bases in the middle. Germline-derived CDR1 and CDR2 are LNHDA and SQIVND (reference sequence). CDR3 size: 14 residues. Written as DNA, the CDR3 is TGTGCCAGTTCTACGTGGACGGGCACCGGGGAGCTGTTTTTT. Translated: CASSTWTGTGELFF.